This T cell receptor beta chain came from a study of T cells after yellow fever vaccination. Overall study context: The SMART-Seq v4 Ultra Low Input method served to prepare the low-cell-number fractions. Study observations and caveats: The secondary response showed a weaker magnitude and a faster peak, day 5 versus 15.

Making TCR cDNA involved 5'RACE template switching, which added UMIs and a universal primer site. TCRdb fed the 5' RACE reads into MiXCR, producing one record per CDR3 protein. The sample yields 450,000 to 650,000 distinct CDR3 sequences, 13% seen once. V shed 0 bases and J 8 bases; nucleotides not matched to a gene: 4. Germline CDR1 reads SGHRS; CDR2 reads YFSETQ. The CDR3 sequence is 14 residues long. As for this clonotype: The antigen is undetermined.

The V and J genes are TRBV5-1 and TRBJ2-4, with 8 bases aligning to TRBD1. The sequences come from PBMCs, collected on the day of the yellow fever booster vaccination. The clonotype was recovered from a man aged 30-40 years who received the YFV17D yellow fever vaccine. The CDR3 reads CASSLEQGADIQYF. The CDR3 region has the DNA TGCGCCAGCAGCTTGGAGCAGGGGGCTGACATTCAGTACTTC.